These 14 T cell receptor beta chains share one sample of origin, sequenced in a study of sequential checkpoint blockade in melanoma. TCRdb's copy holds only in-frame clones and misses some; the assay was immunoSEQ multiplex PCR. The repertoire holds 13,000 or so clones, roughly a quarter seen once, with roughly 15% in the top ten. Treatment given: randomized to nivolumab then ipilimumab (arm A) or the reverse (arm B). Sequencing used tumor tissue (inferred from file names), obtained from a patient given nivolumab and ipilimumab in sequence. All receptors come from a human donor with melanoma.

This chain joins TRBV10-2 and TRBJ2-1, with 13 bases aligning to TRBD2. V gave up 7 bases and J gave up 4 bases; unmatched junction bases: 7. CDR1 and CDR2 from the germline V gene are WSHSY and SAAADI. This CDR3 has 16 residues. CDR3 sequence reads: CASTRTSGSSYNEQFF. Here the CDR3 DNA reads TGCGCCAGCACCCGGACTAGCGGGAGTAGTTACAATGAGCAGTTCTTC.

This chain links TRBV11-3 with TRBJ2-1; the D is unclear. V was shortened by 1 base and J by 0 bases, with 13 bases between the two germline ends. Germline CDR1 is SGHNT and CDR2 is YENEEA. This CDR3 has 17 amino acids. The CDR3 sequence: CASSLVTSRYSYNEQFF. The CDR3 coding sequence is TGTGCCAGCAGCTTAGTAACTTCCCGGTACTCCTACAATGAGCAGTTCTTC. Complete variable domain (other parts from reference TRBV11-3 and TRBJ2-1): EAGVVQSPRYKIIEKKQPVAFWCNPISGHNTLYWYLQNLGQGPELLIRYENEEAVDDSQLPKDRFSAERLKGVDSTLKIQPAELGDSAVYLCASSLVTSRYSYNEQFFGPGTRLTVL.

This clone has just a few counts. This chain connects TRBV11-3 to TRBJ1-2; TRBD1 aligns across 7 bases. Germline V gives CDR1 SGHNT, CDR2 YENEEA. The CDR3 covers 14 residues. Unmatched junction bases numbered 4, after V lost 4 bases and J lost 2 bases. CDR3 DNA: TGTGCCAGCAGCTGGGGGACAGAGAACTATGGCTACACCTTC. Its translation is CASSWGTENYGYTF. Supplemented by reference TRBV11-3 and TRBJ1-2, the full variable domain reads EAGVVQSPRYKIIEKKQPVAFWCNPISGHNTLYWYLQNLGQGPELLIRYENEEAVDDSQLPKDRFSAERLKGVDSTLKIQPAELGDSAVYLCASSWGTENYGYTFGSGTRLTVV.

This chain connects TRBV6-8 to TRBJ2-2; 7 bases map to TRBD2. V was clipped by 2 bases and J by 4 bases; unmatched bases: 1. The germline V gene has CDR1 MNHGY and CDR2 SAAAGT. This CDR3 has 14 amino acids. The CDR3 sequence is CASSYTSATGELFF. The CDR3 nucleotides read TGTGCCAGCAGTTACACTAGCGCCACCGGGGAGCTGTTTTTT.

V usage is TRBV15 and J usage is TRBJ2-5, with no clear D. The CDR3 extends over 14 amino acids. Between the trimmed V and J ends, which lost 2 bases and 1 base, there was a span of 8 bases. The germline CDR1 and CDR2 sequences are LNHNV and YYDKDF (reference sequence). The DNA of the CDR3 is TGTGCCACCAGCAGACAGAGATTCCAAGAGACCCAGTACTTC. Protein: CATSRQRFQETQYF.

Here the CDR3 reads CASSYSGDTQYF. The CDR3 coding sequence is TGTGCCAGCAGTTACTCGGGTGATACGCAGTATTTT. The J gene is TRBJ2-3, the V gene TRBV6-8; D gene ambiguous. CDR1 MNHGY and CDR2 SAAAGT come from the germline V gene. With 0 bases removed from V and 6 bases from J, the gap between germline ends came to 4 bases. This CDR3 region has 12 residues.

The V gene is TRBV5-1, the J gene TRBJ2-7; a possible D gene is TRBD1 (5 bases). V lost 1 base and J 2 bases, leaving 10 bases between the germline ends. The V gene's germline CDR1 is SGHRS and CDR2 YFSETQ. This CDR3 has 14 amino acids. CDR3 nucleotides: TGCGCCAGCAGCTTGATAGGGGAACCCTACGAGCAGTACTTC. It translates to CASSLIGEPYEQYF. Drawing the rest from reference TRBV5-1 and TRBJ2-7, the complete variable domain is KAGVTQTPRYLIKTRGQQVTLSCSPISGHRSVSWYQQTPGQGLQFLFEYFSETQRNKGNFPGRFSGRQFSNSRSEMNVSTLELGDSALYLCASSLIGEPYEQYFGPGTRLTVT.

The rearrangement uses TRBV2 and TRBJ2-7, with unresolved D. Germline V CDR1 and CDR2: SNHLY, FYNNEI. The CDR3 loop spans 12 amino acids. V dropped 5 bases and J dropped 0 bases, with 5 bases sitting between them. CDR3 loop: CASSFSSYEQYF. CDR3 nucleotides: TGTGCCAGCAGTTTTAGCTCCTACGAGCAGTACTTC.

This chain uses TRBV14 with TRBJ2-1, with 9 bases matching TRBD2. Germline CDR1 SGHDN, CDR2 FVKESK. Trimming at V came to 4 bases and at J to 1 base, leaving 11 bases not matched to a gene. The CDR3 has 18 residues. The CDR3 DNA reads as TGTGCCAGCAGCCCCCTCGGGGGGGCGGGAGGGTCCTACAATGAGCAGTTCTTC. Encoded protein: CASSPLGGAGGSYNEQFF.

The rearrangement joins TRBV11-3 to TRBJ1-1, with TRBD1 identical over 7 bases. V trimming: 3 bases; J trimming: 7 bases; junction bases outside the gene matches: 11. Per germline, CDR1 SGHNT and CDR2 YENEEA. The CDR3 has 15 residues. In DNA, the CDR3 is TGTGCCAGCAGCTTGCTACAAACCGGGACAGATGAAGCTTTCTTT. As protein: CASSLLQTGTDEAFF. The full variable domain, in which reference TRBV11-3 and TRBJ1-1 provide the parts outside the CDR3, is EAGVVQSPRYKIIEKKQPVAFWCNPISGHNTLYWYLQNLGQGPELLIRYENEEAVDDSQLPKDRFSAERLKGVDSTLKIQPAELGDSAVYLCASSLLQTGTDEAFFGQGTRLTVV.

The gene calls are TRBV19 and TRBJ2-7, with D possibly matching TRBD1 (6 bases). Trimming removed 3 bases at V and 0 bases at J, with 15 bases between. The CDR3 is 16 amino acids. CDR1 and CDR2 from the germline V gene are LNHDA and SQIVND (reference sequence). The CDR3 DNA reads as TGTGCCAGTAGTATCCGGGCAGGGGTCACCTCCTACGAGCAGTACTTC. Translation gives CASSIRAGVTSYEQYF. Full variable domain (remainder filled in from reference TRBV19 and TRBJ2-7): DGGITQSPKYLFRKEGQNVTLSCEQNLNHDAMYWYRQDPGQGLRLIYYSQIVNDFQKGDIAEGYSVSREKKESFPLTVTSAQKNPTAFYLCASSIRAGVTSYEQYFGPGTRLTVT.

The rearrangement links TRBV9 to TRBJ2-2; 9 bases agree with TRBD1. This CDR3 is built from 16 residues. V trimming: 4 bases; J trimming: 4 bases; junction bases outside the gene matches: 8. Germline V CDR1 and CDR2: SGDLS, YYNGEE. This chain's CDR3 is CASSLRDRDSTGELFF. In DNA form, the CDR3 reads TGTGCCAGCAGCCTCCGGGACAGGGATAGCACCGGGGAGCTGTTTTTT.

This clone occurred a few times. The chain has TRBV6-8 and TRBJ1-5; D uncertain. The germline V gene has CDR1 MNHGY and CDR2 SAAAGT. CDR3 size: 14 residues. V was shortened by 0 bases and J by 6 bases, with 9 bases between the two germline ends. The CDR3 DNA follows: TGTGCCAGCAGTTACTCAGTCACACGTCAGCCCCAGCATTTT. This translates into CASSYSVTRQPQHF.

This clone was picked up many times. The rearrangement uses TRBV11-3 and TRBJ2-2, with 7 nucleotides matching TRBD1. Germline V gives CDR1 SGHNT, CDR2 YENEEA. J lost 2 bases, V lost 3 bases, and 3 bases had no gene match. The CDR3 runs 15 residues. Written as DNA, the CDR3 is TGTGCCAGCAGCTTCGGACAGGTAAACACCGGGGAGCTGTTTTTT. Translated: CASSFGQVNTGELFF.